Sequencing of this TCR beta chain was carried out in a study of T cell repertoires in cytomegalovirus infection. From the reads, TCRdb called clonotypes with MiXCR, one entry per CDR3 protein. The sample lists some 350,000 distinct CDR3 sequences, 25% to 35% occurring once. A note on this clonotype: Its target is not known. This clone may be a read error of a much larger clone one base away.

V lost 1 base and J lost 7; bases outside the gene matches: 4. CDR3 length: 16 amino acids. The V gene's germline CDR1 is SGHAT and CDR2 FQNNGV. This TCR was recovered from a human donor in good health (CMV status not recorded). Some clones in this sample may be carry-over from other donors' samples. This specimen was cultured PBMCs, taken from culture after CMV antigen stimulation. V is TRBV11-2 and J is TRBJ1-6, with TRBD1 matching 10 bases. The CDR3 reads CASSLVPGQGNSPLHF. DNA for the CDR3: TGTGCCAGCAGCTTAGTGCCGGGACAGGGGAATTCACCCCTCCACTTT.